This T cell receptor beta chain was found in a study of identical twins. Overall study results and limits: There is a chance that invariant MAIT and iNKT cells partially muddied zero-insertion analyses. Twins showed weaker excess sharing in their beta out-of-frame sequences.

There are 15 residues in the CDR3. Looked up from germline, CDR1 is SGHAT and CDR2 is FQNNGV. Trimming took 3 bases from V and 7 from J, leaving 16 bases between them. This clonotype was seen a handful of times. What it recognizes is unknown. TCRdb redid the calling of the 5' RACE reads with MiXCR, one entry per CDR3 protein. The table shows 1.5 million to 2 million distinct CDR3 sequences, with less than 35% occurring only once. This receptor was identified in a newborn girl in good health. The genes are TRBV11-2 and TRBJ2-1; possible D gene TRBD2, 5 bases. Material: cord blood. CDR3: CASSFLRHEGNEQFF. For the CDR3, the DNA is TGTGCCAGCAGCTTCCTCCGACATGAGGGAAATGAGCAGTTCTTC. Supplemented by reference TRBV11-2 and TRBJ2-1, the full variable domain reads EAGVAQSPRYKIIEKRQSVAFWCNPISGHATLYWYQQILGQGPKLLIQFQNNGVVDDSQLPKDRFSAERLKGVDSTLKIQPAKLEDSAVYLCASSFLRHEGNEQFFGPGTRLTVL.